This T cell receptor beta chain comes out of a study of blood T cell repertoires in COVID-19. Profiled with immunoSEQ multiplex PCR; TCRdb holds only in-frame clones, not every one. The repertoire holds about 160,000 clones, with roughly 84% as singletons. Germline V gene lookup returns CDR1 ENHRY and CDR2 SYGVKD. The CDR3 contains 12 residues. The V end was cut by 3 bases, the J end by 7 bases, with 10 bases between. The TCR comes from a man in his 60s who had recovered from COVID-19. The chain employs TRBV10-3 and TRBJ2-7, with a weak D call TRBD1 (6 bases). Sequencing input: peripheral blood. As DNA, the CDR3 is TGTGCCATCAGTGACGGGCAGGGGGAGCAGTACTTC. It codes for CAISDGQGEQYF.